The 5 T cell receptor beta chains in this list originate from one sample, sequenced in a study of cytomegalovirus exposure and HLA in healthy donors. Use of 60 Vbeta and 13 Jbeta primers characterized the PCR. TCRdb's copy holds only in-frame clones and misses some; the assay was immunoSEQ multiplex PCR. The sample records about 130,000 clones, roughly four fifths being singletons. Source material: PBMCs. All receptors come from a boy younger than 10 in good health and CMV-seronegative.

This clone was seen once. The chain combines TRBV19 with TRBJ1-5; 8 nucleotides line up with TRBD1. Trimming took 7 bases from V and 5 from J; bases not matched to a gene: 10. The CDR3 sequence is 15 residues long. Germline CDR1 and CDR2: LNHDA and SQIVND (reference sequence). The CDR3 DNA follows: TGTGCCAGTAATGACAGGGGAAGACTCCATCAGCCCCAGCATTTT. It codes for CASNDRGRLHQPQHF.

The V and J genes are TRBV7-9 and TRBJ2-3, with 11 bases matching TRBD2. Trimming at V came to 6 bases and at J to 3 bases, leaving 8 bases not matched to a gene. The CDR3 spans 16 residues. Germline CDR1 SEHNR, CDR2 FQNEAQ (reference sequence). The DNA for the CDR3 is TGTGCCAGCAGTTGGGGGACTAGCGGACTAACAGATACGCAGTATTTT. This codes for CASSWGTSGLTDTQYF.

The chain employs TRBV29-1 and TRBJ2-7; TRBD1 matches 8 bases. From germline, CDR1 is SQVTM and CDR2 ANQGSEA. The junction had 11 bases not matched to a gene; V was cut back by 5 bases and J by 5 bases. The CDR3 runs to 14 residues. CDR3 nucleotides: TGCAGCGTTTTCACCCGAGCAGGGGGCCACGAGCAGTACTTC. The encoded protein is CSVFTRAGGHEQYF.

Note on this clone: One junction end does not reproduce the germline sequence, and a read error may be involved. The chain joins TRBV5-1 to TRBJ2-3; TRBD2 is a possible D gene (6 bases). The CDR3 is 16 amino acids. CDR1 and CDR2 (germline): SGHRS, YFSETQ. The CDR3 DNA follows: TGCGCCAGCAGCGAACCTACTAGCCCCGGCACAGATATGCAGTATTTT. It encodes CASSEPTSPGTDMQYF.

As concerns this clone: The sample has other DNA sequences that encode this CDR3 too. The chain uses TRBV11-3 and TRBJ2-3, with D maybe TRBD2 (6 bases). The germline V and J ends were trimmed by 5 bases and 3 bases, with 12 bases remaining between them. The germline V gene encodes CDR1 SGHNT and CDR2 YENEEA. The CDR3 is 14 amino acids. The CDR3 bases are TGTGCCAGCAGCCCACGGGGGACGACAGATACGCAGTATTTT. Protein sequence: CASSPRGTTDTQYF.